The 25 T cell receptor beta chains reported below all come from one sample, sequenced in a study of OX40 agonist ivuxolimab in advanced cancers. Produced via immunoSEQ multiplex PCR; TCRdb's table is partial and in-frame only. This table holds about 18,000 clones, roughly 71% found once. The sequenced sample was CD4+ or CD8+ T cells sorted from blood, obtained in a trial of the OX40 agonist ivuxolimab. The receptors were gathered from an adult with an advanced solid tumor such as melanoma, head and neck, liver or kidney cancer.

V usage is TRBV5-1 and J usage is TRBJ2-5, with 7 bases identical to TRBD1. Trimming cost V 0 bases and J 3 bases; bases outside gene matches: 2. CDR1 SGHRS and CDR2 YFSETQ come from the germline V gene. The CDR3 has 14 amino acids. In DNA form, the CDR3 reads TGCGCCAGCAGCTTGGGGGACAGTGAAGAGACCCAGTACTTC. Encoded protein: CASSLGDSEETQYF.

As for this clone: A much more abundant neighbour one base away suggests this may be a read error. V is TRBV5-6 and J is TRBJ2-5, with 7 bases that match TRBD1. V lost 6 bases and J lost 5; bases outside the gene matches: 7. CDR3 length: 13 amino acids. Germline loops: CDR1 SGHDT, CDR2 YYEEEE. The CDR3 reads CASNPQGDETQYF. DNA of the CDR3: TGTGCCAGCAACCCCCAGGGGGACGAGACCCAGTACTTC. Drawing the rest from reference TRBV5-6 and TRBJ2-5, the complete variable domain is DAGVTQSPTHLIKTRGQQVTLRCSPKSGHDTVSWYQQALGQGPQFIFQYYEEEERQRGNFPDRFSGHQFPNYSSELNVNALLLGDSALYLCASNPQGDETQYFGPGTRLLVL.

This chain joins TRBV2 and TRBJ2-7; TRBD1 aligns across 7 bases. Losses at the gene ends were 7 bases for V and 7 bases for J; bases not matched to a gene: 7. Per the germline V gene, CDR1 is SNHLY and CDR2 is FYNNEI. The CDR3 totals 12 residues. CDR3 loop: CASMTGKEEQYF. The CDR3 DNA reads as TGTGCCAGCATGACAGGGAAAGAGGAGCAGTACTTC. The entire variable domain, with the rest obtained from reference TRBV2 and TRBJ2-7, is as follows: EPEVTQTPSHQVTQMGQEVILRCVPISNHLYFYWYRQILGQKVEFLVSFYNNEISEKSEIFDDQFSVERPDGSNFTLKIRSTKLEDSAMYFCASMTGKEEQYFGPGTRLTVT.

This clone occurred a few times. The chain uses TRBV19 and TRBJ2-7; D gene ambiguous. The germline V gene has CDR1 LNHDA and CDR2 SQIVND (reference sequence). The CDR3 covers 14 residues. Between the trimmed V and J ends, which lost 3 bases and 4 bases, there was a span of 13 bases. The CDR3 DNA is TGTGCCAGTAGTATCAGTGGTTACGGATACGAGCAGTACTTC. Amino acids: CASSISGYGYEQYF.

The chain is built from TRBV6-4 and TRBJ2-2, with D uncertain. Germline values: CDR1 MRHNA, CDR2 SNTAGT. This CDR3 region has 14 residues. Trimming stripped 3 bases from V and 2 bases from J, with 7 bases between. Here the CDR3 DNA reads TGTGCCAGCAGTGAAGGCGACAACACCGGGGAGCTGTTTTTT. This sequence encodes CASSEGDNTGELFF.

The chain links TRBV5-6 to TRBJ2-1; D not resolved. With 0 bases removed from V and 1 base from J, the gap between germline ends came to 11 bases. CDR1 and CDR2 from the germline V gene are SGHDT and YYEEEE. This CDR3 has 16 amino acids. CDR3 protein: CASSLVGSESYNEQFF. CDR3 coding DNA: TGTGCCAGCAGCTTGGTAGGCAGCGAATCCTACAATGAGCAGTTCTTC.

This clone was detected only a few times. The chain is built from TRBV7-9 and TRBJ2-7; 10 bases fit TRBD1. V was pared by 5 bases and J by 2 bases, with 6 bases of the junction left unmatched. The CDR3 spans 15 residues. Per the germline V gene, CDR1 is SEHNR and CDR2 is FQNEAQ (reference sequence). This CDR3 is CASSPGQGTPYEQYF. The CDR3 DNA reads TGTGCCAGCAGCCCGGGACAGGGGACCCCCTACGAGCAGTACTTC.

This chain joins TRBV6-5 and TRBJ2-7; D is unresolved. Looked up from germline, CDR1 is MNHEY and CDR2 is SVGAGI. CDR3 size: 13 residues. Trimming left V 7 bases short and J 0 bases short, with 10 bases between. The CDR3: CASMPQTSYEQYF. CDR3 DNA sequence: TGTGCCAGCATGCCACAGACCTCCTACGAGCAGTACTTC.

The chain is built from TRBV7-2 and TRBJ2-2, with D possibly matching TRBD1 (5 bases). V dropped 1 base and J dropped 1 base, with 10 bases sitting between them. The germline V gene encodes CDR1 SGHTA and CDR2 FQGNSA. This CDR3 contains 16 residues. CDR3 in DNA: TGTGCCAGCAGCTTAGTTGGTCAGGGGAACACCGGGGAGCTGTTTTTT. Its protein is CASSLVGQGNTGELFF.

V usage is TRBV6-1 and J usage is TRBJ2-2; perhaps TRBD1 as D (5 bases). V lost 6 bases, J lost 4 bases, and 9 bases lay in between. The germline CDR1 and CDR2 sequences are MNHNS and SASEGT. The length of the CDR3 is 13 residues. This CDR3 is CASRRQSTGELFF. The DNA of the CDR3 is TGTGCCAGCAGGAGACAGAGCACCGGGGAGCTGTTTTTT.

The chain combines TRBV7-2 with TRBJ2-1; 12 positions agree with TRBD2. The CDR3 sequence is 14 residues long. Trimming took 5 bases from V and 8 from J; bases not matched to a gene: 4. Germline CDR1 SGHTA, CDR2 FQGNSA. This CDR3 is CASSRTSGIDEQFF. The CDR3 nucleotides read TGTGCCAGCAGCCGGACTAGCGGGATCGATGAGCAGTTCTTC. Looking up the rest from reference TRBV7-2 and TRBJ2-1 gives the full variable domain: GAGVSQSPSNKVTEKGKDVELRCDPISGHTALYWYRQSLGQGLEFLIYFQGNSAPDKSGLPSDRFSAERTGGSVSTLTIQRTQQEDSAVYLCASSRTSGIDEQFFGPGTRLTVL.

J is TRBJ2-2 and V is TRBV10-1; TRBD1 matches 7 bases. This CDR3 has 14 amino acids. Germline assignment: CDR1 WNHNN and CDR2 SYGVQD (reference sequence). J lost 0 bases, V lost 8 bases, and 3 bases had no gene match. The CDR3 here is CASQDRANTGELFF. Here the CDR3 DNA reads TGCGCCAGCCAAGACAGGGCGAACACCGGGGAGCTGTTTTTT.

The CDR3: CASSLFAQGKYEQYF. The CDR3 DNA is TGTGCCAGCAGTTTATTCGCACAGGGGAAGTACGAGCAGTACTTC. This chain links TRBV28 with TRBJ2-7; 7 positions agree with TRBD1. This CDR3 contains 15 residues. Trimming cost V 1 base and J 4 bases; bases outside gene matches: 7. Germline assignment: CDR1 MDHEN and CDR2 SYDVKM.

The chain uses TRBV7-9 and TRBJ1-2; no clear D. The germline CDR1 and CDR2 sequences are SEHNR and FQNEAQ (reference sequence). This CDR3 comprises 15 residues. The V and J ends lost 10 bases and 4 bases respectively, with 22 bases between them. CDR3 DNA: TGTGCCACCCAGCGGGCCCGGGCCGGCAGCTATGGCTACACCTTC. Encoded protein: CATQRARAGSYGYTF.

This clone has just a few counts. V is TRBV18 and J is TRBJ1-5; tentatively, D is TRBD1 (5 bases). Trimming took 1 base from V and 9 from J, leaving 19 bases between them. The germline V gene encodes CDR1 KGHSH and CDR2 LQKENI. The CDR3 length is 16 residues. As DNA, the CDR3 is TGTGCCAGCTCACCACGCGGGACCGACATTTATGCGCCCCAGCATTTT. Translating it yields CASSPRGTDIYAPQHF.

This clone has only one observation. The CDR3 protein is CASTPGLAADTQYF. The CDR3 coding sequence is TGTGCCAGCACTCCCGGACTAGCGGCAGATACGCAGTATTTT. This sequence joins TRBV5-4 and TRBJ2-3; 10 nucleotides line up with TRBD2. The trim removed 6 bases at V and 4 bases at J, leaving 5 bases unmatched. The CDR3 extends over 14 amino acids. Germline V gene sequence: CDR1 SGHNT, CDR2 YYREEE (reference sequence).

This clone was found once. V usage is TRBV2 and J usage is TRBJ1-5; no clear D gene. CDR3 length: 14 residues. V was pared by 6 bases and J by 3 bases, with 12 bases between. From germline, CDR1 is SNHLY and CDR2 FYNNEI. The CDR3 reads CASSQAPDNQPQHF. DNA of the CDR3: TGTGCCAGCAGCCAGGCGCCGGACAATCAGCCCCAGCATTTT.

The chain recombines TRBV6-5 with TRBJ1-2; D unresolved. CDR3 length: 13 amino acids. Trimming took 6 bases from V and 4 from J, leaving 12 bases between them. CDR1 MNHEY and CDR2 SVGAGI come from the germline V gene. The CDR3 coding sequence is TGTGCCAGCAGGTCGATAGACTTCTATGGCTACACCTTC. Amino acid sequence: CASRSIDFYGYTF.

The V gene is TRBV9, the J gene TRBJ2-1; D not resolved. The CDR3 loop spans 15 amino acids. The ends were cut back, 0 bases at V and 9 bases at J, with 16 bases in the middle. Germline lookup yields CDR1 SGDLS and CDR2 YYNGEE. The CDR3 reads CASSVVPDSFVEQFF. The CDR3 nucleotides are TGTGCCAGCAGCGTAGTACCCGATAGTTTCGTTGAGCAGTTCTTC.

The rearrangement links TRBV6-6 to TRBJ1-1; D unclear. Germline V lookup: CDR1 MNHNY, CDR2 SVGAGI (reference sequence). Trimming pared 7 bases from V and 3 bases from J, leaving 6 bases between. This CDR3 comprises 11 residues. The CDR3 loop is CASTGYTEAFF. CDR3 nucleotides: TGTGCCAGCACGGGGTACACTGAAGCTTTCTTT.

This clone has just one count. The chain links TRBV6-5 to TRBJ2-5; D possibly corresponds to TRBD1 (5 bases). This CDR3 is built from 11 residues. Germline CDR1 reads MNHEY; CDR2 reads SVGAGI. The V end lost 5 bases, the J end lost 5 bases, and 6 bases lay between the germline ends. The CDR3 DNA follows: TGTGCCAGCAGTGACAGTGAGACCCAGTACTTC. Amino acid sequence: CASSDSETQYF.

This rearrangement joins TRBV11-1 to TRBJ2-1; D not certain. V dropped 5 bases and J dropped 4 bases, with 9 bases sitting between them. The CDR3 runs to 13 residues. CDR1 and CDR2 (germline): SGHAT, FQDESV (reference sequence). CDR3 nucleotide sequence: TGTGCCAGCAGCCCCGACGAGTACAATGAGCAGTTCTTC. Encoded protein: CASSPDEYNEQFF. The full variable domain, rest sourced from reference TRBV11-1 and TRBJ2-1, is EAEVAQSPRYKITEKSQAVAFWCDPISGHATLYWYRQILGQGPELLVQFQDESVVDDSQLPKDRFSAERLKGVDSTLKIQPAELGDSAMYLCASSPDEYNEQFFGPGTRLTVL.

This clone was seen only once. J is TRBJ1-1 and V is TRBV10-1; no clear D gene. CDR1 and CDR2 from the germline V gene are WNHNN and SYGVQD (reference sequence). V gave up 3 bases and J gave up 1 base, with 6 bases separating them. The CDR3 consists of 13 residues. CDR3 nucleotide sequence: TGCGCCAGCAGTGACGAATGGAACACTGAAGCTTTCTTT. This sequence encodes CASSDEWNTEAFF.

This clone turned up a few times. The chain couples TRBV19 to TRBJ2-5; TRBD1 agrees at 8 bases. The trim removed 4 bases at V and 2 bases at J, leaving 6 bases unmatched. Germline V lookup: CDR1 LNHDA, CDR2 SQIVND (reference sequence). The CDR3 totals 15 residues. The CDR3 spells CASSTGQEPQETQYF. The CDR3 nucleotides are TGTGCCAGTAGTACGGGACAGGAGCCTCAAGAGACCCAGTACTTC.

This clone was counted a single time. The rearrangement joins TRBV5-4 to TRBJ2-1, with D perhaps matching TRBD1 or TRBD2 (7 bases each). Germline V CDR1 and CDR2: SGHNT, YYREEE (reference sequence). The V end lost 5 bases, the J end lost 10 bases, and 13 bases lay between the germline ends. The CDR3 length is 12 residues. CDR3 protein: CASRFRGGEQFF. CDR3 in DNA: TGTGCCAGCAGGTTCAGGGGGGGGGAGCAGTTCTTC.